This T cell receptor (beta chain) was observed in a study of blood T cell repertoires in COVID-19. In the study overall: Researchers got acute and convalescent COVID-19 samples from the United States, Italy and Spain.

Germline V CDR1 and CDR2: MNHEY, SVGAGI. Trimming shortened V by 0 bases and J by 5 bases, and 14 bases separated the two germline ends. The CDR3 is 15 residues long. Authors' data handling: Amplifying reference gene primers gave estimates of nucleated cell counts. Here immunoSEQ multiplex PCR was the method, and the copy in TCRdb shows in-frame clones only, minus some. V and J calls and clone size follow that table, whereas D and trimming were derived from the DNA. The sample has fewer than 110,000 clones, around 87% seen once. The V call is TRBV6-5, the J call TRBJ2-7; possible D gene TRBD1, 5 bases. This clonotype was obtained from a woman aged 30 to 39 with acute or convalescent COVID-19. Sequenced input: peripheral blood. The CDR3 bases are TGTGCCAGCAGTTACTCCCGACAGACTGGTGACGAGCAGTACTTC. Protein: CASSYSRQTGDEQYF.